This TCR beta chain comes out of a study of blood T cell repertoires in COVID-19. Measured with immunoSEQ multiplex PCR; TCRdb has only the in-frame clones, and not every one. The table has approximately 63,000 clones, roughly 88% seen once. The CDR3 extends over 14 amino acids. The germline V gene has CDR1 GTSNPN and CDR2 SVGIG (reference sequence). The junction had 5 bases not matched to a gene; V was cut back by 3 bases and J by 2 bases. The sequenced sample was peripheral blood. The source is a woman of 80 years or more with active COVID-19. The V gene is TRBV30, the J gene TRBJ2-5, with 8 bases fitting TRBD2. CDR3 residues: CAWRYAGGQETQYF. Here the CDR3 DNA reads TGTGCCTGGAGGTACGCGGGGGGACAAGAGACCCAGTACTTC.